The T cell receptor beta chain described here comes from a study of radiation and T cells in renal cell carcinoma. Stated time point: baseline pretreatment blood. Noted treatment: 15 Gy SBRT to primary tumor, nephrectomy 4 weeks later. The patient's renal cell carcinoma had clear cell pathology. The germline V gene encodes CDR1 MNHEY and CDR2 SMNVEV (reference sequence). J gave up 6 bases and V 1 base, and 3 bases lay outside the gene matches. The CDR3 has 15 amino acids. Study-wide results and caveats: From baseline, blood top tumor clonotypes peaked at 2 weeks post-radiation. No pretreatment tumor biopsies were available for baseline clonotypes.

Sequencing was performed with immunoSEQ multiplex PCR; in TCRdb, only in-frame clones are kept and a portion is missing. The sample carries 85,000 to 100,000 clones, 80% to 90% recorded once. About this clone itself: Its antigen is as yet unknown.

The source is a man in his forties or fifties with renal cell carcinoma. Sequencing used blood, obtained from a patient whose treatment included radiotherapy and nephrectomy. The chain combines TRBV27 with TRBJ2-2; 9 bases map to TRBD1. Written as DNA, the CDR3 is TGTGCCAGCAGTTTATGGGGACAGGGCTCCGGGGAGCTGTTTTTT. Protein product: CASSLWGQGSGELFF.